This TCR beta chain was identified in a study of T-cell memory formation after mild COVID-19. From germline, CDR1 is SGDLS and CDR2 YYNGEE. V dropped 0 bases and J dropped 5; count of bases not matched to a gene: 6. This CDR3 has 15 amino acids. This clonotype showed up just a few times. Using its own MiXCR run on the 5' RACE reads, TCRdb lists one record per CDR3 protein. The repertoire has 35,000 to 55,000 distinct CDR3 sequences, approximately 9.7% of them found once; the top ten carry approximately 10%. The chain couples TRBV9 to TRBJ2-5; 8 positions match TRBD2. The sample taken for sequencing was PBMCs or a T cell subset sorted from them (not recorded which). The sequence came from an adult woman who had mild COVID-19 (a few samples of this study predate the infection). Cell type and time point are not known. This CDR3 reads CASSVDRLAMETQYF. The DNA for the CDR3 is TGTGCCAGCAGCGTAGATCGACTAGCGATGGAGACCCAGTACTTC.